A selection of T cell receptor beta chains follows, all from one sample in a study of cytomegalovirus exposure and HLA in healthy donors. Measured with immunoSEQ multiplex PCR; TCRdb has only the in-frame clones, and not every one. The sample lists 30,000 to 40,000 clones; 70% to 85% were seen once. Sequencing was performed on PBMCs. These TCRs come from a woman between 18 and 30 years old in good health and CMV-seronegative. CDR3s include the opening cysteine and the closing phenylalanine or tryptophan. Each record gives: V gene, CDR3 protein.

v_call: TRBV2; cdr3_aa: CASRAGRMNTEAFF
v_call: TRBV2; cdr3_aa: CASSEQGMLNTEAFF
v_call: TRBV7-2; cdr3_aa: CASSLAPTQLSEQFF
v_call: TRBV4-1; cdr3_aa: CASSQDPRGGWETQYF
v_call: TRBV2; cdr3_aa: CASSGQGAGELFF
v_call: TRBV25-1; cdr3_aa: CASSELSEAFF
v_call: TRBV30; cdr3_aa: CAWSVGVNTEAFF
v_call: TRBV2; cdr3_aa: CASTRQEGHTIYF
v_call: TRBV30; cdr3_aa: CAWSGLSSYNEQFF
v_call: TRBV5-1; cdr3_aa: CASSPGRTDTQYF
v_call: TRBV9; cdr3_aa: CASSKPGQAYEQYF
v_call: TRBV30; cdr3_aa: CAWSSPGTGGANVLTF
v_call: TRBV25-1; cdr3_aa: CASSAAGLLGQETQYF